This T cell receptor (beta chain) was captured in a study of blood T cell repertoires in COVID-19. Per the authors' pipeline: Estimation of nucleated cell counts was performed using reference gene primer amplification. Assay used: immunoSEQ multiplex PCR; TCRdb lists only in-frame clones, some missing. V and J calls and clone size are copied from that table; D and trimming were computed from the DNA. The repertoire has around 160,000 clones, roughly 89% of them found once; the top ten carry 10%. The material sequenced was peripheral blood. This receptor was identified in a woman in her 70s with COVID-19, enrolled during active disease.

CDR3 amino acids: CASSDQGTTNEKLFF. CDR3 in DNA: TGCGCCAGCAGTGATCAGGGGACAACTAATGAAAAACTGTTTTTT. This rearrangement joins TRBV10-2 to TRBJ1-4; tentatively, D is TRBD1 (6 bases). This CDR3 is 15 amino acids long. Germline CDR1 and CDR2: WSHSY and SAAADI. V lost 3 bases and J 0 bases, leaving 8 bases between the germline ends.